This T cell receptor beta chain was recovered during a study of blood T cells in healthy people across ages. Overall study findings and caveats: Roughly linearly, TCR beta diversity per million T cells fell as age increased. The authors considered diversity estimates from one million T cells to be underestimates.

The use of a sample-barcoded 5' primer and a J-beta primer mix characterized a second PCR of 7 to 11 cycles. One entry per CDR3 protein, called by TCRdb with MiXCR from the 5' RACE reads. The sample includes 1.5 million to 2 million distinct CDR3 sequences, approximately 32% of them seen just once. The CDR3 consists of 16 residues. Germline V gene sequence: CDR1 SGHRS, CDR2 YFSETQ. The ends lost 3 bases at V and 1 base at J; junction bases unmatched: 7. Only a few counts were recorded for this clonotype. Antigen specificity is unknown. The chain couples TRBV5-1 to TRBJ2-3; 8 nucleotides line up with TRBD1. The sample consisted of blood. The clonotype was recovered from a woman aged 30 to 39 in good health. The CDR3 is CASSSKTGVGTDTQYF. CDR3 sequence (DNA): TGCGCCAGCAGCTCAAAGACAGGGGTGGGCACAGATACGCAGTATTTT.